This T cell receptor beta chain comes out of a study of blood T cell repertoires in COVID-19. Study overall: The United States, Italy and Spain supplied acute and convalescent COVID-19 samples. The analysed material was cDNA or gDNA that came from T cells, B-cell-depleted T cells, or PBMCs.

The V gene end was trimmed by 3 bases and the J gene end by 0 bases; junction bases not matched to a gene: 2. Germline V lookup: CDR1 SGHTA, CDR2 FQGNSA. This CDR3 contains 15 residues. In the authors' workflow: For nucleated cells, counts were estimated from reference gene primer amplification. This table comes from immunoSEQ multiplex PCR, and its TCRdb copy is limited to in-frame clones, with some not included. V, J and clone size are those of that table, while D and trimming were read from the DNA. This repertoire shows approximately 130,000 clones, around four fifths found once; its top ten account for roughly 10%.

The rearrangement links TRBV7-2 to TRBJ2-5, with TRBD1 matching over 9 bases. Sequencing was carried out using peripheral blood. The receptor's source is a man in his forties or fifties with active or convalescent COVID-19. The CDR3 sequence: CASSLGDRDQETQYF. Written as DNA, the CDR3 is TGTGCCAGCAGCTTGGGGGACAGGGACCAAGAGACCCAGTACTTC.